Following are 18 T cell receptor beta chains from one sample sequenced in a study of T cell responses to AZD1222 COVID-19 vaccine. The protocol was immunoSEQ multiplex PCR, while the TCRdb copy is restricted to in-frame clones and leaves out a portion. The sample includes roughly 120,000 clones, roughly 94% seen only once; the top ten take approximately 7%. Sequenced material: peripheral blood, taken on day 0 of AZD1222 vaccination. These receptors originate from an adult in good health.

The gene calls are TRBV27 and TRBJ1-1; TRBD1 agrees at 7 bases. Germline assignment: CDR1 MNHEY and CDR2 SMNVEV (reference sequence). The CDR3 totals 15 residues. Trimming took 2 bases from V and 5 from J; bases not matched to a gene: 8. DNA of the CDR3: TGTGCCAGCAGTTTACGACAGGGAACGAGGACTGAAGCTTTCTTT. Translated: CASSLRQGTRTEAFF.

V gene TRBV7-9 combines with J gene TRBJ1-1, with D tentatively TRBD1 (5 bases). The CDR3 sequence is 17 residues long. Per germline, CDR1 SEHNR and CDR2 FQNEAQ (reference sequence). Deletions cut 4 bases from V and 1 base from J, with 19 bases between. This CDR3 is CASSSPGALRGNTEAFF. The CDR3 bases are TGTGCCAGCAGCTCCCCCGGGGCCCTACGGGGGAACACTGAAGCTTTCTTT.

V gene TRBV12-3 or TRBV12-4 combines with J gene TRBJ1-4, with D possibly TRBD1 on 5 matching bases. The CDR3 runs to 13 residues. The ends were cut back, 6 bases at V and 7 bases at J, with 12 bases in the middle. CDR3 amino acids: CASRRMTAEKLFF. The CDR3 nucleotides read TGTGCCAGCAGAAGAATGACAGCTGAAAAACTGTTTTTT.

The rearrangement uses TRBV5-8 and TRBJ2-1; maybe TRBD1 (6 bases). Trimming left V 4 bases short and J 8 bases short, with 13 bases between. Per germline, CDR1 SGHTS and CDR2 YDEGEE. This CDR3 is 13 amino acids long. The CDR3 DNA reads TGTGCCAGCAGCCCGGAACAGGGATATGAGCAGTTCTTC. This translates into CASSPEQGYEQFF.

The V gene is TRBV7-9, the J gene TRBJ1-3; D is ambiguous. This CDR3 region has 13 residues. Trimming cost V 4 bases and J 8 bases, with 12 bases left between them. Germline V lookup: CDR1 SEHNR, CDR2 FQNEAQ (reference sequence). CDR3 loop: CASSSGPGDTIYF. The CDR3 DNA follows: TGTGCCAGCAGCTCCGGCCCCGGGGACACCATATATTTT.

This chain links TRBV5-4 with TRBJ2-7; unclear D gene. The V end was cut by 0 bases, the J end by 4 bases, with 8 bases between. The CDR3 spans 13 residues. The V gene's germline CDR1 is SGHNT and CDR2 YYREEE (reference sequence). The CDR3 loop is CASSLDPDYEQYF. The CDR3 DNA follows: TGTGCCAGCAGCTTGGATCCAGATTACGAGCAGTACTTC.

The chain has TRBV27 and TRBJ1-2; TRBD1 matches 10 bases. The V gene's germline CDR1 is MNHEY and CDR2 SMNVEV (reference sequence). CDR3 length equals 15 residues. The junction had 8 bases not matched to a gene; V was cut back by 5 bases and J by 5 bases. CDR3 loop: CASSAGQGRGYGYTF. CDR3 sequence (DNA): TGTGCCAGCAGTGCGGGACAGGGGAGAGGGTATGGCTACACCTTC.

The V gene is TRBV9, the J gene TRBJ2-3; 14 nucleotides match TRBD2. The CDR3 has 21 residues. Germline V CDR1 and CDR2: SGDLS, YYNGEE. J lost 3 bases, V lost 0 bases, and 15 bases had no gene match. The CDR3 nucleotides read TGTGCCAGCAGCGTAGGGAGTGGTGGGACTAGCGGGAGAAGGAGGACAGATACGCAGTATTTT. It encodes CASSVGSGGTSGRRRTDTQYF.

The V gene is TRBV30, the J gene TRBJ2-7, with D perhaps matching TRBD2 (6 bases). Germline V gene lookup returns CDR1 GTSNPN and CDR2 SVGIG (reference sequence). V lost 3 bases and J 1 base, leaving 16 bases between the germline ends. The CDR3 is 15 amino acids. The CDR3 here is CAWSGRLFLSYEQYF. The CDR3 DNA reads TGTGCCTGGAGCGGGAGACTGTTCCTATCCTACGAGCAGTACTTC.

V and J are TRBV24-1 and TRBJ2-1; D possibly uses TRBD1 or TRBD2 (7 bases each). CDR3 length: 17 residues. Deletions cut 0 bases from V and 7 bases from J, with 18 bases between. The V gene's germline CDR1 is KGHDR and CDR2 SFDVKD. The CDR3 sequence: CATSDLQGGGARNEQFF. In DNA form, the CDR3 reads TGTGCCACCAGTGATTTGCAGGGGGGAGGGGCTAGAAATGAGCAGTTCTTC.

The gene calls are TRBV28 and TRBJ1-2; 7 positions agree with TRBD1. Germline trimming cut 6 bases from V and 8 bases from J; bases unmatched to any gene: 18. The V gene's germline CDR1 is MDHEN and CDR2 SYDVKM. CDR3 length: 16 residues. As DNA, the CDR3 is TGTGCCAGCAGCCCGAACCCGGGACAGCGAATACTCGGCTACACCTTC. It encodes CASSPNPGQRILGYTF.

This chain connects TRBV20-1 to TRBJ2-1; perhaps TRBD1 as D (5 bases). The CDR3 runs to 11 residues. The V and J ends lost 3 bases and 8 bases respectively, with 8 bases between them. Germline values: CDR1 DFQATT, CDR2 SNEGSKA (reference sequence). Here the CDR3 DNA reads TGCAGTGCTAGGAAGGGGCATGAGCAGTTCTTC. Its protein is CSARKGHEQFF.

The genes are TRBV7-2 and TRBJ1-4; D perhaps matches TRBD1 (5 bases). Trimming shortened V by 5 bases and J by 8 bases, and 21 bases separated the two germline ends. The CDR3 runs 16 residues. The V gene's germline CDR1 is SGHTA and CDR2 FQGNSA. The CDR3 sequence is CASSPRRGGVGEKLFF. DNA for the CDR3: TGTGCCAGCAGCCCCCGTCGGGGGGGTGTAGGAGAAAAACTGTTTTTT.

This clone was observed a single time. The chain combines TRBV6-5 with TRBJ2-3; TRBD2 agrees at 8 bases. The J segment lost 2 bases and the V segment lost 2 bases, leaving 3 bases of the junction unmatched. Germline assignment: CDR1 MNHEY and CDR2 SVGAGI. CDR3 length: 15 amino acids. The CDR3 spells CASSYGLAVTDTQYF. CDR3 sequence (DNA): TGTGCCAGCAGTTACGGACTAGCTGTCACAGATACGCAGTATTTT.

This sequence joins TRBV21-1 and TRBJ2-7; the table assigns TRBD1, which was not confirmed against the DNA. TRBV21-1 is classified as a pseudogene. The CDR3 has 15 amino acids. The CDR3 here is CASSKDSFRTYEQYF. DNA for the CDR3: TGTGCCAGCAGCAAGGACAGTTTCAGGACCTACGAGCAGTACTTC.

CDR3 residues: CASSFLRGRTYNEQFF. CDR3 sequence (DNA): TGTGCCAGCAGCTTCCTCCGGGGGCGTACCTACAATGAGCAGTTCTTC. The V gene is TRBV11-2, the J gene TRBJ2-1; D tentatively reads TRBD1 or TRBD2 (6 bases each). Trimming removed 3 bases at V and 2 bases at J, with 14 bases between. CDR1 is SGHAT and CDR2 is FQNNGV in the germline V gene. The CDR3 spans 16 residues.

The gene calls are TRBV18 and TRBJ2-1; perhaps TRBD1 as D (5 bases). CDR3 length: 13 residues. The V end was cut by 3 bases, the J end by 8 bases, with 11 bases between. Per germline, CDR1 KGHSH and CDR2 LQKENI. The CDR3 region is CASSPNLGDEQFF. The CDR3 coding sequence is TGTGCCAGCTCACCCAATTTAGGGGATGAGCAGTTCTTC.

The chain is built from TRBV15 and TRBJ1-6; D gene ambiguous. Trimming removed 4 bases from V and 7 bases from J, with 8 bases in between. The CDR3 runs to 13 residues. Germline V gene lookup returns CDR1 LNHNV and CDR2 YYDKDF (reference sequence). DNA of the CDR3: TGTGCCACCAGCACCGGACCCAATTCACCCCTCCACTTT. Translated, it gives CATSTGPNSPLHF.